Presented here are 19 T cell receptor beta chains from one specimen sequenced in a study of beta chain features in type 1 diabetes. Points from the study as a whole: The study found moderately but significantly shorter TCRB CDR3s in all four CD4+ subsets of Type 1 diabetes patients.

Reverse transcription of all isolated RNA meant that expressed TCRB transcripts were sequenced. Generated by immunoSEQ multiplex PCR, the TCRdb table keeps only in-frame clones and is missing some. The sample contains around 260,000 clones, about a fifth of which appear only once. Which antigens these TCRs recognize remains unknown. The sequenced material came from naive CD4+ T cells from blood. The origin of the receptors is a woman in her forties with type 1 diabetes.

This clone was found a few times. The chain links TRBV7-2 to TRBJ2-5; the D is unclear. In germline, CDR1 is SGHTA, CDR2 FQGNSA. The V end lost 6 bases, the J end lost 4 bases, and 18 bases lay between the germline ends. This CDR3 region has 15 residues. CDR3 bases: TGTGCCAGCAGTACGCTCTTGGAGCTAGTAGAGACCCAGTACTTC. Translated, it gives CASSTLLELVETQYF.

On this clone itself: Other DNA sequences in the sample encode the same CDR3. V usage is TRBV19 and J usage is TRBJ1-5; perhaps TRBD1 as D (6 bases). Germline loops: CDR1 LNHDA, CDR2 SQIVND (reference sequence). Trimming left V 5 bases short and J 4 bases short, with 9 bases between. There are 13 residues in the CDR3. The CDR3 region is CASSLQGNQPQHF. The CDR3 DNA follows: TGTGCCAGTAGTCTGCAGGGGAATCAGCCCCAGCATTTT.

The chain couples TRBV30 to TRBJ1-1; D not resolved. CDR3 length: 14 amino acids. Trimming removed 2 bases at V and 4 bases at J, with 14 bases between. Germline CDR1 GTSNPN, CDR2 SVGIG (reference sequence). The CDR3 region has the DNA TGTGCCTGGAGTCCGGCCGCCCAGGCCACTGAAGCTTTCTTT. It yields the protein CAWSPAAQATEAFF.

V usage is TRBV5-4 and J usage is TRBJ1-2; TRBD1 agrees at 8 bases. This CDR3 is 13 amino acids long. CDR1 is SGHNT and CDR2 is YYREEE in the germline V gene (reference sequence). The trim removed 6 bases at V and 6 bases at J, leaving 7 bases unmatched. CDR3 region: CASTRTGSDGYTF. The CDR3 region has the DNA TGTGCCAGCACTAGGACAGGGAGCGATGGCTACACCTTC.

The table lists this clone with a count of one. The chain has TRBV28 and TRBJ1-2; D possibly corresponds to TRBD1 (5 bases). The length of the CDR3 is 13 residues. CDR1 MDHEN and CDR2 SYDVKM come from the germline V gene. Trimming took off 0 bases at V and 7 bases at J, with 9 bases between the two ends. The CDR3 region is CASSLWIDSGYTF. Written as DNA, the CDR3 is TGTGCCAGCAGTTTATGGATAGACAGTGGCTACACCTTC.

The chain employs TRBV5-1 and TRBJ1-5; D may be TRBD1 (6 bases). The CDR3 length is 14 residues. CDR1 and CDR2 from the germline V gene are SGHRS and YFSETQ. Trimming took 4 bases from V and 7 from J, leaving 15 bases between them. The CDR3 sequence is CASSAGGGEQPQHF. DNA for the CDR3: TGCGCCAGCAGCGCGGGAGGGGGTGAACAGCCCCAGCATTTT.

This clone was observed a few times. The chain has TRBV9 and TRBJ2-3, with TRBD2 matching 8 bases. V was clipped by 1 base and J by 4 bases; unmatched bases: 14. The V gene's germline CDR1 is SGDLS and CDR2 YYNGEE. The CDR3 runs 18 residues. CDR3 sequence (DNA): TGTGCCAGCAGCGTATCGGTTAGAGTAGCGGGGTCCTCAGATACGCAGTATTTT. Residues: CASSVSVRVAGSSDTQYF.

This clone has more than one count but fewer than ten. The CDR3 spells CASRRAGGRTYNSPLHF. CDR3 sequence (DNA): TGTGCCAGCAGAAGGGCAGGGGGCAGGACCTATAATTCACCCCTCCACTTT. This rearrangement joins TRBV5-6 to TRBJ1-6; 8 bases are a match to TRBD1. The V gene's germline CDR1 is SGHDT and CDR2 YYEEEE. This CDR3 region has 17 residues. V shed 5 bases and J 2 bases; nucleotides not matched to a gene: 9.

The chain has TRBV12-5 and TRBJ2-7; 9 bases fit TRBD1. Germline CDR1 and CDR2: LGHNT and FRNRAP. V lost 7 bases, J lost 2 bases, and 6 bases stayed unmatched. The CDR3 spans 14 residues. CDR3 sequence: CASASGTGPYEQYF. DNA of the CDR3: TGTGCTAGTGCCTCCGGGACAGGGCCCTACGAGCAGTACTTC.

The sample holds a few counts of this clone. The chain uses TRBV28 and TRBJ1-5; D unresolved. This CDR3 is built from 15 residues. Trimming pared 7 bases from V and 7 bases from J, leaving 20 bases between. Germline CDR1 MDHEN, CDR2 SYDVKM. The CDR3 nucleotides are TGTGCCAGCACTTTTCCCGTAGCGGTTGGACAGCCCCAGCATTTT. As protein: CASTFPVAVGQPQHF.

This clone has only a few counts. The chain carries TRBV18 and TRBJ2-5; 11 bases fit TRBD2. From germline, CDR1 is KGHSH and CDR2 LQKENI. The CDR3 sequence is 15 residues long. V shed 5 bases and J 3 bases; nucleotides not matched to a gene: 5. CDR3 loop: CASSWSTSGKETQYF. For the CDR3, the DNA is TGTGCCAGCTCATGGTCGACTAGCGGGAAAGAGACCCAGTACTTC.

This clone was counted only a few times. V and J are TRBV20-1 and TRBJ2-1, with 7 bases matching TRBD1. V was clipped by 1 base and J by 14 bases; unmatched bases: 2. The length of the CDR3 is 10 residues. Germline-derived CDR1 and CDR2 are DFQATT and SNEGSKA (reference sequence). CDR3 coding DNA: TGCAGTGCTAGAGGGCAGGGGGAGTTCTTC. It translates to CSARGQGEFF.

V is TRBV19 and J is TRBJ2-7; D unclear. This CDR3 region has 13 residues. V gave up 10 bases and J gave up 6 bases, with 19 bases separating them. CDR1 and CDR2 (germline): LNHDA, SQIVND (reference sequence). Here the CDR3 DNA reads TGTGCCACCCAGAACAGACCGGCCCCCGAGCAGTACTTC. As protein: CATQNRPAPEQYF. Variable domain in full (rest from reference TRBV19 and TRBJ2-7): DGGITQSPKYLFRKEGQNVTLSCEQNLNHDAMYWYRQDPGQGLRLIYYSQIVNDFQKGDIAEGYSVSREKKESFPLTVTSAQKNPTAFYLCATQNRPAPEQYFGPGTRLTVT.

The CDR3, as DNA: TGCAGCGCATCCGCGGGAACGGGTGAAAAACTGTTTTTT. This sequence encodes CSASAGTGEKLFF. This chain joins TRBV29-1 and TRBJ1-4, with unresolved D. The CDR3 is 13 amino acids. Trimming took off 7 bases at V and 7 bases at J, with 16 bases between the two ends. CDR1 and CDR2 (germline): SQVTM, ANQGSEA.

The CDR3 coding sequence is TGCAGTGCTAGCAGGGGAAGCTGGGTGTTTTTT. Its translation is CSASRGSWVFF. The V call is TRBV20-1, the J call TRBJ1-4; a weak D match, TRBD1 (6 bases). The CDR3 length is 11 residues. Germline-derived CDR1 and CDR2 are DFQATT and SNEGSKA (reference sequence). The germline V and J ends were trimmed by 3 bases and 15 bases, with 14 bases remaining between them.

A few counts support this clone. The chain has TRBV7-2 and TRBJ2-1; 11 bases map to TRBD2. The junction had 6 bases not matched to a gene; V was cut back by 3 bases and J by 2 bases. This CDR3 contains 17 residues. From germline, CDR1 is SGHTA and CDR2 FQGNSA. The CDR3 sequence: CASSFPVAGGAYNEQFF. CDR3 nucleotides: TGTGCCAGCAGCTTCCCAGTAGCGGGAGGGGCCTACAATGAGCAGTTCTTC.

This sequence joins TRBV29-1 and TRBJ1-2; D gene unclear. Trimming removed 5 bases at V and 2 bases at J, with 12 bases between. Germline-derived CDR1 and CDR2 are SQVTM and ANQGSEA. This CDR3 is 13 amino acids long. As DNA, the CDR3 is TGCAGCGTTCTAACGACAAAGAACTATGGCTACACCTTC. Its protein is CSVLTTKNYGYTF.

The chain recombines TRBV4-3 with TRBJ2-3; weak D call: TRBD1 (5 bases). This CDR3 spans 16 amino acids. Trimming shortened V by 0 bases and J by 2 bases, and 12 bases separated the two germline ends. Germline CDR1 LGHNA, CDR2 YSLEER. CDR3 in DNA: TGCGCCAGCAGCCAAGATTCAGGGCCAACCACAGATACGCAGTATTTT. Its translation: CASSQDSGPTTDTQYF.

The table lists this clone with a count of one. The rearrangement joins TRBV7-9 to TRBJ2-3; 8 bases align to TRBD1. Trimming removed 2 bases from V and 5 bases from J; junction bases left unmatched: 3. In germline, CDR1 is SEHNR, CDR2 FQNEAQ (reference sequence). There are 14 residues in the CDR3. The CDR3, as DNA: TGTGCCAGCAGCTTACAGGGGGCAGGAGATACGCAGTATTTT. It specifies CASSLQGAGDTQYF. Looking up the rest from reference TRBV7-9 and TRBJ2-3 gives the full variable domain: DTGVSQNPRHKITKRGQNVTFRCDPISEHNRLYWYRQTLGQGPEFLTYFQNEAQLEKSRLLSDRFSAERPKGSFSTLEIQRTEQGDSAMYLCASSLQGAGDTQYFGPGTRLTVL.